Listed here are 29 T cell receptor beta chains from one sample, sequenced in a study of blood T cell repertoires in COVID-19. Produced via immunoSEQ multiplex PCR; TCRdb's table is partial and in-frame only. This sample has some 200,000 clones, with 85% to 90% found just once. The sequencing sample was made of peripheral blood. These receptors all stem from a man between 18 and 35 years old with active or convalescent COVID-19.

The V call is TRBV5-1, the J call TRBJ1-2, with TRBD1 identical over 7 bases. J gave up 7 bases and V 4 bases, and 4 bases lay outside the gene matches. This CDR3 has 12 residues. Germline CDR1 and CDR2: SGHRS and YFSETQ. CDR3 bases: TGCGCCAGCAGCCCGGACAGGTTTGGCTACACCTTC. Its translation is CASSPDRFGYTF.

This chain uses TRBV19 with TRBJ2-3, with 7 bases identical to TRBD2. This CDR3 is 14 amino acids long. Germline-derived CDR1 and CDR2 are LNHDA and SQIVND (reference sequence). V shed 3 bases and J 0 bases; nucleotides not matched to a gene: 0. The CDR3 coding sequence is TGTGCCAGTAGTATGACTAGCAGCACAGATACGCAGTATTTT. It specifies CASSMTSSTDTQYF.

The V and J genes are TRBV3-1 (or the pseudogene TRBV3-2) and TRBJ2-1; 13 nucleotides line up with TRBD2. Trimming cost V 8 bases and J 0 bases; bases outside gene matches: 7. The germline V gene encodes CDR1 LGHDT and CDR2 YNNKEL (reference sequence). The CDR3 extends over 17 amino acids. CDR3 sequence reads: CASEGLAGPSSYNEQFF. CDR3 DNA sequence: TGTGCCAGCGAGGGACTAGCGGGACCAAGCTCCTACAATGAGCAGTTCTTC.

V is TRBV3-1 (or the pseudogene TRBV3-2) and J is TRBJ2-3; 7 nucleotides match TRBD2. The CDR3 contains 17 residues. CDR1 is LGHDT, CDR2 YNNKEL, per germline (reference sequence). V shed 4 bases, J shed 2 bases, and the junction held 12 bases outside the gene matches. CDR3 sequence (DNA): TGTGCCAGCAGCCCGGTTCCGGGAGCGGGGCCCACAGATACGCAGTATTTT. It codes for CASSPVPGAGPTDTQYF.

The gene calls are TRBV3-1 (or the pseudogene TRBV3-2) and TRBJ1-5, with a tentative D call TRBD1 (6 bases). V lost 4 bases to trimming and J lost 5 bases, with 15 bases between them. The V gene's germline CDR1 is LGHDT and CDR2 YNNKEL (reference sequence). The CDR3 runs 15 residues. CDR3 in DNA: TGTGCCAGCAGCCTTAACCGGGACAACTATCAGCCCCAGCATTTT. The encoded protein is CASSLNRDNYQPQHF.

The rearrangement joins TRBV5-4 to TRBJ2-3; D possibly corresponds to TRBD1 (6 bases). Germline lookup yields CDR1 SGHNT and CDR2 YYREEE (reference sequence). The CDR3 contains 17 residues. Trimming removed 4 bases at V and 0 bases at J, with 18 bases between. In DNA, the CDR3 is TGTGCCAGCAGCGGAAGTCCCAGGGGCGAAAGCACAGATACGCAGTATTTT. Translated, it gives CASSGSPRGESTDTQYF.

The genes are TRBV19 and TRBJ2-2, with 11 bases aligning to TRBD2. This CDR3 spans 15 amino acids. The V and J ends lost 5 bases and 3 bases, in that order; junction bases with no gene match: 2. Germline loops: CDR1 LNHDA, CDR2 SQIVND (reference sequence). The CDR3 DNA sequence: TGTGCCAGTAGTTGGACTAGCGGGTACACCGGGGAGCTGTTTTTT. Amino acids: CASSWTSGYTGELFF.

V and J are TRBV5-1 and TRBJ1-1; 9 bases line up with TRBD1. V trimming: 4 bases; J trimming: 4 bases; junction bases outside the gene matches: 8. This CDR3 has 15 residues. Germline CDR1 reads SGHRS; CDR2 reads YFSETQ. In nucleotides, the CDR3 is TGCGCCAGCAGCCCCAGGGACAGGGTTGGCACTGAAGCTTTCTTT. The encoded protein is CASSPRDRVGTEAFF.

This chain joins TRBV5-1 and TRBJ1-3; D may be TRBD1 (5 bases). The germline CDR1 and CDR2 sequences are SGHRS and YFSETQ. Trimming pared 4 bases from V and 4 bases from J, leaving 12 bases between. The CDR3 extends over 14 amino acids. CDR3: CASSPDTAGNTIYF. CDR3 DNA: TGCGCCAGCAGCCCGGACACAGCCGGAAACACCATATATTTT.

The rearrangement joins TRBV29-1 to TRBJ1-1; D is uncertain. Trimming left V 6 bases short and J 0 bases short, with 20 bases between. This CDR3 has 16 amino acids. Germline assignment: CDR1 SQVTM and CDR2 ANQGSEA. CDR3 nucleotide sequence: TGCAGCGTCAAAGTCGGGTCTCCCTTAGTGAACACTGAAGCTTTCTTT. Translated, it gives CSVKVGSPLVNTEAFF.

The chain recombines TRBV24-1 with TRBJ1-2, with D tentatively TRBD1 (5 bases). The length of the CDR3 is 12 residues. CDR1 and CDR2 from the germline V gene are KGHDR and SFDVKD. Trimming removed 5 bases at V and 5 bases at J, with 8 bases between. CDR3 amino acids: CATSVGGYGYTF. In DNA form, the CDR3 reads TGTGCCACCAGTGTGGGGGGTTATGGCTACACCTTC.

The chain employs TRBV29-1 and TRBJ1-1; 10 positions match TRBD1. The length of the CDR3 is 13 residues. CDR1 is SQVTM and CDR2 is ANQGSEA in the germline V gene. J gave up 4 bases and V 8 bases, and 7 bases lay outside the gene matches. The CDR3 nucleotides are TGCAGCATATTGGGACAGGGGATCACTGAAGCTTTCTTT. Its protein is CSILGQGITEAFF.

The genes are TRBV7-3 and TRBJ2-3; 9 bases are a match to TRBD1. Germline V gene lookup returns CDR1 SGHTA and CDR2 FQGTGA. With 5 bases clipped from V and 2 bases from J, the junction kept 8 bases outside the gene matches. The CDR3 is 16 amino acids. CDR3 DNA: TGTGCCAGCAGCCCATGGGGACAGGGAAACACAGATACGCAGTATTTT. It specifies CASSPWGQGNTDTQYF.

V and J are TRBV30 and TRBJ2-3; TRBD2 agrees at 9 bases. There are 15 residues in the CDR3. The V and J ends lost 4 bases and 0 bases, in that order; junction bases with no gene match: 5. Germline lookup yields CDR1 GTSNPN and CDR2 SVGIG (reference sequence). CDR3 nucleotides: TGTGCCTGGATAGATCTAGCGGGAAGCACAGATACGCAGTATTTT. It encodes CAWIDLAGSTDTQYF. The complete variable domain, with remaining parts taken from reference TRBV30 and TRBJ2-3, reads SQTIHQWPATLVQPVGSPLSLECTVEGTSNPNLYWYRQAAGRGLQLLFYSVGIGQISSEVPQNLSASRPQDRQFILSSKKLLLSDSGFYLCAWIDLAGSTDTQYFGPGTRLTVL.

This clone was seen a few times. In the same sample, other DNA sequences code for this CDR3. The chain has TRBV4-2 and TRBJ1-2, with no clear D. Germline V gives CDR1 LGHNA, CDR2 YNFKEQ. V lost 0 bases, J lost 4 bases, and 12 bases lay in between. There are 15 residues in the CDR3. CDR3 bases: TGTGCCAGCAGCCAAGATCTTGAGGGTGGCTATGGCTACACCTTC. Translating it yields CASSQDLEGGYGYTF.

The chain employs TRBV7-9 and TRBJ2-1; D is uncertain. CDR1 is SEHNR, CDR2 FQNEAQ, per germline (reference sequence). Trimming left V 8 bases short and J 7 bases short, with 12 bases between. This CDR3 region has 12 residues. This chain's CDR3 is CASVALRNEQFF. CDR3 bases: TGTGCCAGCGTGGCCTTGAGGAATGAGCAGTTCTTC.

This clone was detected once. The chain is built from TRBV5-4 and TRBJ2-7, with 7 nucleotides matching TRBD1. J was trimmed by 6 bases and V by 0 bases; bases with no gene match: 9. The germline gives CDR1 SGHNT, CDR2 YYREEE (reference sequence). This CDR3 is 15 amino acids long. CDR3 sequence reads: CASSLGGQARFEQYF. Here the CDR3 DNA reads TGTGCCAGCAGCTTGGGTGGACAGGCCCGCTTCGAGCAGTACTTC.

The rearrangement links TRBV5-1 to TRBJ1-1; D possibly corresponds to TRBD1 (5 bases). The CDR3 is 13 residues long. CDR1 and CDR2 from the germline V gene are SGHRS and YFSETQ. V lost 2 bases, J lost 3 bases, and 8 bases lay in between. CDR3 sequence: CASSFVGDTEAFF. CDR3 bases: TGCGCCAGCAGCTTTGTAGGGGACACTGAAGCTTTCTTT.

The rearrangement links TRBV7-9 to TRBJ2-2, with 8 bases lining up with TRBD1. V dropped 5 bases and J dropped 5; count of bases not matched to a gene: 4. Germline assignment: CDR1 SEHNR and CDR2 FQNEAQ (reference sequence). This CDR3 contains 14 residues. The CDR3 sequence is CASSMDRATGELFF. In DNA, the CDR3 is TGTGCCAGCAGCATGGACAGGGCTACCGGGGAGCTGTTTTTT. Together with reference TRBV7-9 and TRBJ2-2, the CDR3 gives the full variable domain: DTGVSQNPRHKITKRGQNVTFRCDPISEHNRLYWYRQTLGQGPEFLTYFQNEAQLEKSRLLSDRFSAERPKGSFSTLEIQRTEQGDSAMYLCASSMDRATGELFFGEGSRLTVL.

This clone came up once. The rearrangement uses TRBV7-8 and TRBJ1-4, with no clear D. The length of the CDR3 is 16 residues. V was shortened by 2 bases and J by 4 bases, with 14 bases between the two germline ends. CDR1 is SGHVS and CDR2 is FQNEAQ in the germline V gene. CDR3 bases: TGTGCCAGCAGCTTAAACTCGGGGTTGAGTAATGAAAAACTGTTTTTT. Translating gives CASSLNSGLSNEKLFF.

The chain couples TRBV5-6 to TRBJ1-3; D is ambiguous. The germline gives CDR1 SGHDT, CDR2 YYEEEE. The CDR3 length is 15 residues. V lost 6 bases, J lost 0 bases, and 13 bases lay in between. CDR3: CASTSTFFSGNTIYF. In nucleotides, the CDR3 is TGTGCCAGCACCTCCACATTCTTCTCTGGAAACACCATATATTTT.

The rearrangement joins TRBV9 to TRBJ1-1, with D unresolved. V was shortened by 1 base and J by 0 bases, with 10 bases between the two germline ends. The CDR3 is made up of 15 amino acids. Germline V gene data show CDR1 as SGDLS and CDR2 as YYNGEE. In DNA, the CDR3 is TGTGCCAGCAGCGTATCTGCAGAAATGAACACTGAAGCTTTCTTT. Protein product: CASSVSAEMNTEAFF. The full variable domain, in which reference TRBV9 and TRBJ1-1 provide the parts outside the CDR3, is DSGVTQTPKHLITATGQRVTLRCSPRSGDLSVYWYQQSLDQGLQFLIQYYNGEERAKGNILERFSAQQFPDLHSELNLSSLELGDSALYFCASSVSAEMNTEAFFGQGTRLTVV.

This chain links TRBV19 with TRBJ1-1; 9 nucleotides align to TRBD1. Trimming at V came to 7 bases and at J to 4 bases, leaving 13 bases not matched to a gene. Germline CDR1 reads LNHDA; CDR2 reads SQIVND (reference sequence). The CDR3 is 16 residues long. CDR3 sequence: CASTVGTGKKGTEAFF. The DNA for the CDR3 is TGTGCCAGTACCGTCGGGACAGGGAAGAAGGGCACTGAAGCTTTCTTT.

There are a few counts of this clone. This chain joins TRBV2 and TRBJ1-6; 8 positions match TRBD1. Germline-derived CDR1 and CDR2 are SNHLY and FYNNEI. The CDR3 extends over 14 amino acids. Trimming took 9 bases from V and 8 from J; bases not matched to a gene: 9. The CDR3 sequence: CASRQGLTDSPLHF. The CDR3 DNA sequence: TGTGCCAGTCGACAGGGGCTTACAGATTCACCCCTCCACTTT.

This clone was picked up one time. CDR3 DNA sequence: TGTGCCAGCAGCCCGATCCCCGGGACTAGCGGGATAGGAGAGACCCAGTACTTC. Translating gives CASSPIPGTSGIGETQYF. The genes are TRBV3-1 (or the pseudogene TRBV3-2) and TRBJ2-5; 13 bases align to TRBD2. The CDR3 contains 18 residues. The germline CDR1 and CDR2 sequences are LGHDT and YNNKEL (reference sequence). V was pared by 4 bases and J by 4 bases, with 12 bases of the junction left unmatched.

The chain combines TRBV6-2 or TRBV6-3 with TRBJ2-2; D not resolved. The CDR3 extends over 12 amino acids. V was trimmed by 5 bases and J by 3 bases, leaving 4 bases between them. Germline V gene sequence: CDR1 MNHEY, CDR2 SVGEGT. In DNA form, the CDR3 reads TGTGCCAGCAGTCAATACACCGGGGAGCTGTTTTTT. Its protein is CASSQYTGELFF.

Here the CDR3 DNA reads TGTGCCAGCGAGGGATACTTTTACGAGCAGTACTTC. Translating gives CASEGYFYEQYF. V usage is TRBV6-5 and J usage is TRBJ2-7; D may be TRBD2 (5 bases). The ends were cut back, 8 bases at V and 4 bases at J, with 12 bases in the middle. Germline CDR1 reads MNHEY; CDR2 reads SVGAGI. The CDR3 is 12 amino acids.

The CDR3: CASSVVGGLTGVNTIYF. In nucleotides, the CDR3 is TGTGCCAGCAGCGTAGTTGGGGGGCTGACAGGGGTCAACACCATATATTTT. The chain employs TRBV9 and TRBJ1-3; 8 positions match TRBD1. CDR1 and CDR2 from the germline V gene are SGDLS and YYNGEE. V gave up 0 bases and J gave up 7 bases; unmatched junction bases: 12. This CDR3 region has 17 residues.

The chain links TRBV19 to TRBJ1-6; 7 bases are shared with TRBD1. CDR3 length: 16 amino acids. V lost 6 bases, J lost 4 bases, and 9 bases stayed unmatched. The germline V gene has CDR1 LNHDA and CDR2 SQIVND (reference sequence). Here the CDR3 DNA reads TGTGCCAGTAGCCCGGTCCGGGACAGTTATAATTCACCCCTCCACTTT. This translates into CASSPVRDSYNSPLHF.